This T cell receptor (beta chain) was profiled in a study of T cells after yellow fever vaccination. Study background: For low cell numbers, libraries were made with SMART-Seq v4 Ultra Low Input.

Findings and caveats of the study: Weaker, the secondary response had a peak occurring faster, on day 5 versus 15. Boosting was followed by the reappearance of most primary-vaccination clones (roughly 96% CD4, about 88% CD8).

UMIs and a universal primer site were added when TCR cDNA was made by 5'RACE template switching. TCRdb passed the 5' RACE reads through MiXCR, listing each CDR3 protein once. The sample lists about 220,000 distinct CDR3 sequences; 2.5% to 3.5% were seen once. The CDR3 has 14 residues. The V end was cut by 0 bases, the J end by 6 bases, with 12 bases between. The V gene's germline CDR1 is SGHRS and CDR2 YFSETQ. On this clonotype itself: What it recognizes is unknown.

The material was CD4+ T cells sorted from PBMCs, obtained 10 days after the yellow fever booster vaccination. This TCR was sampled from a man between 18 and 35 years old who received the YFV17D yellow fever vaccine. The chain carries TRBV5-1 and TRBJ1-2; maybe TRBD1 (5 bases). This CDR3 reads CASSLAGEWDGYTF. The CDR3 coding sequence is TGCGCCAGCAGCTTGGCGGGGGAATGGGATGGCTACACCTTC. Filled out from reference TRBV5-1 and TRBJ1-2, the complete variable domain reads KAGVTQTPRYLIKTRGQQVTLSCSPISGHRSVSWYQQTPGQGLQFLFEYFSETQRNKGNFPGRFSGRQFSNSRSEMNVSTLELGDSALYLCASSLAGEWDGYTFGSGTRLTVV.